These T cell receptor beta chains were read from a single sample in a study of T cells after yellow fever vaccination. TCRdb used MiXCR to reprocess the 5' RACE reads, holding one entry per CDR3 protein. Of a few hundred thousand distinct CDR3 sequences in the sample, 6.9% were seen once. The sequencing here drew on CD4+ T cells sorted from PBMCs, taken 15 days after the yellow fever booster vaccination. Receptors were obtained from a man under 40 who received the YFV17D yellow fever vaccine. CDR3s include the opening cysteine and the closing phenylalanine or tryptophan. Fields, in order: V gene, CDR3 length, D gene, J gene, clone size, CDR3 DNA, CDR3 protein. A D gene is named only where the DNA matches it firmly. Not every row has a clone size; where given, it reads once, few, many or a size class.

TRBV7-9	15	TRBD2	TRBJ2-3	few	TGTGCCAGCAGCATACTAGCGGGGAGCACAGATACGCAGTATTTT	CASSILAGSTDTQYF
TRBV12-3/TRBV12-4	15	TRBD1	TRBJ2-5	.	TGTGCCAGCAGCGACGGACAGGGACGGTTCGAGACCCAGTACTTC	CASSDGQGRFETQYF
TRBV14	15	.	TRBJ2-1	.	TGTGCCAGCAACCGGAGGACGTCGGCCTACAATGAGCGGTTCTTC	CASNRRTSAYNERFF
TRBV7-9	15	TRBD1	TRBJ1-3	.	TGTGCCAGCAGCTTAGCAGGACAGGATGGAAACACCATATATTTT	CASSLAGQDGNTIYF
TRBV25-1	15	TRBD2	TRBJ2-1	many	TGTGCCAGCAGTGCATCGGGCGGGAGACCCAATGAGCAGTTCTTC	CASSASGGRPNEQFF
TRBV5-1	15	TRBD2	TRBJ2-7	many	TGCGCCAGCAGCTTAGGGACTAGCCAAGAACACGAGCAGTACTTC	CASSLGTSQEHEQYF
TRBV5-1	15	TRBD2	TRBJ2-5	many	TGCGCCAGCAGGTCCACTAGCGGGAGACGCGAGACCCAGTACTTC	CASRSTSGRRETQYF
TRBV7-9	16	TRBD1	TRBJ2-5	few	TGTGCCAGCAGCTCAACGGCCGGGACAGGGGTAGAGACCCAGTACTTC	CASSSTAGTGVETQYF
TRBV9	14	.	TRBJ2-3	many	TGTGCCAGCAGCGTAGGGGGTAGCACAGATACGCAGTATTTT	CASSVGGSTDTQYF
TRBV4-3	16	.	TRBJ2-6	.	TGCGCCAGCAGCCGAATCCCCGGCTCTGGGGCCAACGTCCTGACTTTC	CASSRIPGSGANVLTF
TRBV6-2/TRBV6-3	15	.	TRBJ2-2	.	TGTGCCACCACCTCCCCCTACGAGTATATAGTGGAGCTGTTTTTT	CATTSPYEYIVELFF
TRBV20-1	13	.	TRBJ2-7	many	TGCAGTGCTCACGGGGGCAGTCCCTACGAGCAGTACTTC	CSAHGGSPYEQYF
TRBV6-2/TRBV6-3	18	TRBD2	TRBJ2-1	.	TGTGCCAGCACCCTTAGGGGGACTAGCGGGAGCTCCTACAATGAGCAGTTCTTC	CASTLRGTSGSSYNEQFF
TRBV20-1	12	.	TRBJ2-1	few	TGCTCGGGGAGCCCCACGGGCAATGAGCAGTTCTTC	CSGSPTGNEQFF
TRBV9	15	.	TRBJ1-5	few	TGTGCCAGCAGCGTAGGAGTGGACGTCGGACAGCCCCAGCATTTT	CASSVGVDVGQPQHF
TRBV14	14	.	TRBJ2-3	.	TGTGCCAGCAGCACCCTGGGAGTGGCAGATACGCAGTATTTT	CASSTLGVADTQYF
TRBV20-1	13	TRBD1	TRBJ2-7	many	TGCAGTGCTAGAGGCGCAGGGGGCTACGAGCAGTACTTC	CSARGAGGYEQYF
TRBV29-1	14	TRBD1	TRBJ1-2	.	TGCAGCGTCGGACGGGACAGGGGGCCCTATGGCTACACCTTC	CSVGRDRGPYGYTF
TRBV6-6	13	.	TRBJ2-7	few	TGTGCCAGCAGCAAAGGGTTCTCCTACGAGCAGTACTTC	CASSKGFSYEQYF
TRBV20-1	17	TRBD2	TRBJ2-3	.	TGCAGTGCTAGAGGCCTGGGACTAGCGGGGAACACAGATACGCAGTATTTT	CSARGLGLAGNTDTQYF
TRBV7-2	12	.	TRBJ2-1	many	TGTGCCAGCAGCTTATCTTGGCATGAGCAGTTCTTC	CASSLSWHEQFF
TRBV28	13	.	TRBJ1-2	.	TGTGCCAGCAGTTTACAGTCTCTCAGGGGCTACACCTTC	CASSLQSLRGYTF
TRBV7-2	16	.	TRBJ2-2	.	TGTGCCAGCAGCTGGCCGGGGGCGGCTCTCACCGGGGAGCTGTTTTTT	CASSWPGAALTGELFF
TRBV6-1	13	.	TRBJ1-1	.	TGTGCCAGCACCCAGGGTGAAGGAACTGAAGCTTTCTTT	CASTQGEGTEAFF
TRBV6-4	16	.	TRBJ2-1	many	TGTGCCAAGGGGGAGGGACGGGTCGCCTCCTACAATGAGCAGTTCTTC	CAKGEGRVASYNEQFF
TRBV10-2	15	.	TRBJ2-3	many	TGCGCCAGCATTAACATCGGTACAAGCACAGATACGCAGTATTTT	CASINIGTSTDTQYF
TRBV5-1	16	.	TRBJ1-6	few	TGCGCCAGCAGCAGCGGCCCTGGGCAGGGCAGGTCACCCCTCCACTTT	CASSSGPGQGRSPLHF
TRBV2	16	TRBD2	TRBJ2-2	few	TGTGCCAGCACCGGGACTAGCGGGAGTAATACCGGGGAGCTGTTTTTT	CASTGTSGSNTGELFF
TRBV2	15	TRBD2	TRBJ2-5	few	TGTGCCAGCCGACAACGCGGGGGGCGCAGGGAGACCCAGTACTTC	CASRQRGGRRETQYF
TRBV29-1	12	TRBD1	TRBJ2-5	many	TGCAGCGTTGACAGGGGGCGGGAGACCCAGTACTTC	CSVDRGRETQYF
TRBV7-2	17	TRBD2	TRBJ2-3	few	TGTGCCAGCAGCTTAGCATTGGCGGGGCCGGGAGGAGATACGCAGTATTTT	CASSLALAGPGGDTQYF
TRBV25-1	13	.	TRBJ2-1	many	TGTGCCAGCAGTGAAGCGAGCGCCCATGAGCAGTTCTTC	CASSEASAHEQFF
TRBV7-9	13	.	TRBJ2-2	.	TGTGCCAGCGGCCCCGGCCGCACCGGGGAGCTGTTTTTT	CASGPGRTGELFF
TRBV6-5	15	TRBD1	TRBJ1-1	.	TGTGCCAGCAGGGGAGACAGGGTTAAGGTCACTGAAGCTTTCTTT	CASRGDRVKVTEAFF
TRBV12-3/TRBV12-4	18	.	TRBJ2-1	.	TGTGCCAGCACACCGCACCCCGGGCTTAAGAGCTCCTACAATGAGCAGTTCTTC	CASTPHPGLKSSYNEQFF
TRBV7-2	13	.	TRBJ2-1	.	TGTGCCAGCAGCTTGTTCACCATCAATGAGCAGTTCTTC	CASSLFTINEQFF
TRBV28	12	.	TRBJ2-1	many	TGTGCGGGCGGTGCTACCTACAATGAGCAGTTCTTC	CAGGATYNEQFF
TRBV20-1	14	TRBD1	TRBJ1-2	.	TGCAGTGCTAGCCTCTCGACAGGGCTCTATGGCTACACCTTC	CSASLSTGLYGYTF
TRBV15	14	.	TRBJ2-1	few	TGTGCCACCAGCAGGGACCTCACCTACAATGAGCAGTTCTTC	CATSRDLTYNEQFF
TRBV20-1	16	TRBD2	TRBJ2-5	.	TGCAGTGCTAGGATTCCCAGCGGGAGACGTGATGAGACCCAGTACTTC	CSARIPSGRRDETQYF
TRBV20-1	15	TRBD1	TRBJ1-2	.	TGCAGTGCTGACCTAGACAGGGGCCAAAGGAGGGGCTACACCTTC	CSADLDRGQRRGYTF
TRBV27	16	TRBD2	TRBJ2-3	many	TGTGCCAGCGGTCCTCTAGCGGGAGTTGGCACAGATACGCAGTATTTT	CASGPLAGVGTDTQYF
TRBV7-3	14	.	TRBJ2-2	.	TGTGCCAGCAGCCTCTCGTCCCCCGCGGGGGAGCTGTTTTTT	CASSLSSPAGELFF
TRBV20-1	10	.	TRBJ2-1	many	TGCAGTGCTAGAATAGCGGAGCAGTTCTTC	CSARIAEQFF
TRBV7-2	15	TRBD2	TRBJ2-2	.	TGTGCCAGCAGCTTAGCGCTGGGGGGGACCGGGGAGCTGTTTTTT	CASSLALGGTGELFF
TRBV25-1	15	TRBD2	TRBJ2-6	once	TGTGCCAGCAGTACGGGGGGTCCTGGGGCCAACGTCCTGACTTTC	CASSTGGPGANVLTF
TRBV6-5	14	TRBD1	TRBJ1-5	.	TGTGCCAGCCGGGGTGGACAGGGGGCTCAGCCCCAGCATTTT	CASRGGQGAQPQHF
TRBV19	16	.	TRBJ2-4	few	TGTGCCAGTAGTATCCCTAGCGCTCTAGCCAAAAACATTCAGTACTTC	CASSIPSALAKNIQYF
TRBV20-1	17	.	TRBJ2-6	.	TGCAGTGCTAGGCCTCTAGTTGAACTTCGGGGGGCCAACGTCCTGACTTTC	CSARPLVELRGANVLTF
TRBV7-2	14	.	TRBJ2-5	many	TGTGCCAGCAGCCGTAGCGTGGATCAAGAGACCCAGTACTTC	CASSRSVDQETQYF
TRBV5-1	14	.	TRBJ1-1	many	TGCGCCAGCAGGCCAGGGTCTTCCATCGCTGAAGCTTTCTTT	CASRPGSSIAEAFF
TRBV19	14	.	TRBJ2-1	.	TGTGCCAGTAGCCACCTCAGCGCTAACAATGAGCAGTTCTTC	CASSHLSANNEQFF
TRBV6-5	14	.	TRBJ1-1	few	TGTGCCAGCAGTTACTCTCCTGTTAACACTGAAGCTTTCTTT	CASSYSPVNTEAFF
TRBV28	14	.	TRBJ1-2	.	TGTGCCAGCAGTCGACCCCGGCAGATATATGGCTACACCTTC	CASSRPRQIYGYTF
TRBV12-3/TRBV12-4	15	TRBD1	TRBJ2-7	few	TGTGCCAGCAGTTCCACGGACAGGCTGAAGGACGAGCAGTACTTC	CASSSTDRLKDEQYF
TRBV3-1	12	.	TRBJ2-1	few	TGTGCCAGCAGCCAAAACACTAGAGAGCAGTTCTTC	CASSQNTREQFF
TRBV2	15	TRBD2	TRBJ2-5	few	TGTGCCAGCAGTGAAGCGCACAGCGGGGGGGAGACCCAGTACTTC	CASSEAHSGGETQYF